Given below is one TCR beta chain in context. Its antigen is unidentified. These data belong to a study of response to subunit inactivated influenza vaccine. Study-level points and caveats: After each seasonal influenza vaccination, few new T cells are recruited, the authors suggested.

TCRdb itself ran the RT-PCR reads through MiXCR, one entry per CDR3 protein. This table holds about 480,000 distinct CDR3 sequences, over 25% found once. Germline CDR1 is SGHRS and CDR2 is YFSETQ. V shed 7 bases and J shed 6 bases, with 23 bases lying between them. CDR3 size: 15 residues. This sequence joins TRBV5-1 and TRBJ2-7, with D maybe TRBD2 (6 bases). The origin of this receptor is a man over 45 who received an inactivated influenza vaccine. Sample: CD4+ T cells sorted from PBMCs, taken more than 4 days after vaccination. Written as DNA, the CDR3 is TGCGCCAGCGGCTCCGGAGGGGCTCTCCGAGGCGAGCAGTACTTC. This translates into CASGSGGALRGEQYF.